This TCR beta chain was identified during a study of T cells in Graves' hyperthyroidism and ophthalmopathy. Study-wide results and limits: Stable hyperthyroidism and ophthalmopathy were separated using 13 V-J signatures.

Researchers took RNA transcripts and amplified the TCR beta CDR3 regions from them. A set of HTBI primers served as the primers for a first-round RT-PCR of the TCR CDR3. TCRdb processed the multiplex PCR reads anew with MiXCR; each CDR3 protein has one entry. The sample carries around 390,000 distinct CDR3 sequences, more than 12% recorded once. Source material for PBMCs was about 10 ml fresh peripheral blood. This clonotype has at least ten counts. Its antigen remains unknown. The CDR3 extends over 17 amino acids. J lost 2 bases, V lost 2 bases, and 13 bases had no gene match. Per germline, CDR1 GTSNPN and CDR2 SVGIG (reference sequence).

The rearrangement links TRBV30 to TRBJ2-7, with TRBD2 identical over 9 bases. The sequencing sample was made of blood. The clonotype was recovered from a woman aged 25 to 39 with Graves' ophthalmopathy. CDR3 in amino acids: CAWSHPPRLAVTYEQYF. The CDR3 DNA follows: TGTGCCTGGAGTCACCCTCCGAGACTAGCGGTGACCTACGAGCAGTACTTC.